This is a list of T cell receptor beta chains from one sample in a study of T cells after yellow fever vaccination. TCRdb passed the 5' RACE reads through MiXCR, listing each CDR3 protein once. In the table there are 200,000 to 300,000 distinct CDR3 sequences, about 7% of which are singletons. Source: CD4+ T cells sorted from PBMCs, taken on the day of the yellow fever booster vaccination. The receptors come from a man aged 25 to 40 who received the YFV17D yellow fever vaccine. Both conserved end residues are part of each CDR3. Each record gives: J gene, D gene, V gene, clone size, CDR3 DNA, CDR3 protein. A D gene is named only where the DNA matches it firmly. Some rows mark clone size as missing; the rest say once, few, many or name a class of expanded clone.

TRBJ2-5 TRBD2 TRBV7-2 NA TGTGCCAGCAGCTGGGCGTACGGGCGGGGGGAGACCCAGTACTTC CASSWAYGRGETQYF
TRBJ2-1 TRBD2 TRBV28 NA TGTGCCAGCAGAAGACTGGGACTAGCGGGAGTAGGAGAGCAGTTCTTC CASRRLGLAGVGEQFF
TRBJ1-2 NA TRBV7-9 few TGTGCCAGCAGCTTAACGGTCGTGGATTATGGCTACACCTTC CASSLTVVDYGYTF
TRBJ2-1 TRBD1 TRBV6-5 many TGTGCCAGCAGTTACGAGGGGGCGACCTACAATGAGCAGTTCTTC CASSYEGATYNEQFF
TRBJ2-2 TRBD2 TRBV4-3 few TGCGCCAGCAGCCGAGAACTAGCGGCGAACACCGGGGAGCTGTTTTTT CASSRELAANTGELFF
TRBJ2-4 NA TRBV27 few TGTGCCAGCAGTTTATTCCCGACCGAAAACATTCAGTACTTC CASSLFPTENIQYF
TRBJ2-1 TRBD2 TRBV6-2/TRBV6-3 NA TGTGCCAGCAGCCCCCCGGCTAGCGGGAGCTACAATGAGCAGTTCTTC CASSPPASGSYNEQFF
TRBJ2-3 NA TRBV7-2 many TGTGCCAGCAGCTACCCACGGGACACAGTCACAGATACGCAGTATTTT CASSYPRDTVTDTQYF
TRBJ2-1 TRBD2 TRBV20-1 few TGCAGTGCTAGAGACCCCGGGACTAGCGGCTACAATGAGCAGTTCTTC CSARDPGTSGYNEQFF
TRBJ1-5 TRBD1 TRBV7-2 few TGTGCCAGCAGCCCTAGACAGGGTGAGCAGCCCCAGCATTTT CASSPRQGEQPQHF
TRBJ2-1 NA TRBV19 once TGTGCCAGTAGTCCGACACTCGCATCTAGCTCCTACAATGAGCAGTTCTTC CASSPTLASSSYNEQFF
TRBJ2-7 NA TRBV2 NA TGTGCCAGCGTAGCGGAAGCAATCTACGAGCAGTACTTC CASVAEAIYEQYF
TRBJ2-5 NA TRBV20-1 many TGCAGTGCTAGAGATTGGAGAGAGACCCAGTACTTC CSARDWRETQYF
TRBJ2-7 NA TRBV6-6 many TGTGCCAGCAGTACGCGACAGGCCTACGAGCAGTACTTC CASSTRQAYEQYF
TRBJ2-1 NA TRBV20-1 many TGCAGTGCTGAGCCAAAATGGGGAAGGGGAGAGCAGTTCTTC CSAEPKWGRGEQFF
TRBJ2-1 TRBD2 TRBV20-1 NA TGCAGTGCTAGATCTAGCGGGTCCTACAATGAGCAGTTCTTC CSARSSGSYNEQFF
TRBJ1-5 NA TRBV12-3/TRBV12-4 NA TGTGCCGCCGGGCATAGCAATCAGCCCCAGCATTTT CAAGHSNQPQHF
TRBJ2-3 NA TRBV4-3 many TGCGCCAGCAGCCAGAGACCTTTAGGGGGGGCCACAGATACGCAGTATTTT CASSQRPLGGATDTQYF
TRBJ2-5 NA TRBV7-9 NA TGTGCCAGCAGCTGGCAGCAAGAGACCCAGTACTTC CASSWQQETQYF
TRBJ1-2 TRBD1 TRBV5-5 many TGTGCCAGCAGCACCGCTTTCAACCAGGGGGCCTATGGCTACACCTTC CASSTAFNQGAYGYTF
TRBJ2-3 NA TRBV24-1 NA TGTGCCACCAGTGATAGTACAGATACGCAGTATTTT CATSDSTDTQYF
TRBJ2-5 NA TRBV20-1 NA TGCAGTGCTAGCCCCCCAGACCGGTCTAAGGAGACCCAGTACTTC CSASPPDRSKETQYF
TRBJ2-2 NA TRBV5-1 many TGCGCCAGCAGCTTGGTGTGGGAGCGGACCACCGGGGAGCTGTTTTTT CASSLVWERTTGELFF
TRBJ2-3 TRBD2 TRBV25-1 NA TGTGCCAGCAGTGAACCGACTAGCGCCAGGTCAGATACGCAGTATTTT CASSEPTSARSDTQYF
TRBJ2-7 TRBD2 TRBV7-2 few TGTGCCAGCAGCTATACTAGCGGGAGCTACGAGCAGTACTTC CASSYTSGSYEQYF
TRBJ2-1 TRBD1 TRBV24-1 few TGTGCCACCAGTGATCCAACTAGTGACAGGGGGCATGGGAATGAGCAGTTCTTC CATSDPTSDRGHGNEQFF
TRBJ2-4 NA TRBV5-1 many TGCGCCAGCAGCTTGGGGGGACACCGTGGGAACATTCAGTACTTC CASSLGGHRGNIQYF
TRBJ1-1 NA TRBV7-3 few TGTGCCAGCAGCTTAACATCTCGAGAGAACACTGAAGCTTTCTTT CASSLTSRENTEAFF